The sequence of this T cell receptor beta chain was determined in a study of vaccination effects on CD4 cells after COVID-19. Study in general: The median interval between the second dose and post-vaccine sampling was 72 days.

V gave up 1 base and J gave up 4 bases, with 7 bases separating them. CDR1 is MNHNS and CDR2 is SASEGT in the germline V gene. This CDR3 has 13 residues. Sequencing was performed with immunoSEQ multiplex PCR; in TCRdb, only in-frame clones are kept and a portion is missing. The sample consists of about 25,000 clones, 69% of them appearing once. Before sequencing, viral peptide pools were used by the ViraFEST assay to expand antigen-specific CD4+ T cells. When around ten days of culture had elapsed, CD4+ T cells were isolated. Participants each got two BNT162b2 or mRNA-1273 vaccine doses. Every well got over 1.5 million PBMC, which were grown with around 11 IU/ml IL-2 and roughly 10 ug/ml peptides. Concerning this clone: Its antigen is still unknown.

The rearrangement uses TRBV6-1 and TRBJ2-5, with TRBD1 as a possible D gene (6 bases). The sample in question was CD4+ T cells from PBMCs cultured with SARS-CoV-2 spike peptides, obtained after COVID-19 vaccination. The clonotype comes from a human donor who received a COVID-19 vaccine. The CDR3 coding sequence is TGTGCCAGCAGTGAAGGGACAGCAGAGACCCAGTACTTC. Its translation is CASSEGTAETQYF.